The subject of this entry is one TCR beta chain. This sample was included in a study of pediatric ulcerative colitis. Germline-derived CDR1 and CDR2 are SGHTA and FQGNSA. The CDR3 length is 18 residues. V lost 2 bases, J lost 5 bases, and 14 bases stayed unmatched. This was a survey-level run. The protocol was immunoSEQ multiplex PCR, while the TCRdb copy is restricted to in-frame clones and leaves out a portion. The sample lists about 64,000 clones; roughly 90% were seen once. This chain joins TRBV7-2 and TRBJ2-2, with 7 bases that match TRBD2. The sequence came from a boy younger than 18 with severe ulcerative colitis. The sequencing sample was made of blood. The CDR3 sequence: CASSLYGVGLEITGELFF. CDR3 in DNA: TGTGCCAGCAGCTTATACGGAGTTGGACTAGAAATAACCGGGGAGCTGTTTTTT.